This paragraph reports one T cell receptor beta chain. Its antigen is not known. In terms of origin and age, donors were healthy Caucasian individuals from Russia aged roughly 6 to 100. A J-beta primer mix and a sample-barcoded 5' primer were used in a second PCR of roughly 6 to 12 cycles. Each sample provided no less than 2.5 million CDR3-containing paired-end reads. TCRdb redid the calling of the 5' RACE reads with MiXCR, one entry per CDR3 protein. This table has hundreds of thousands of distinct CDR3 sequences, approximately 44% appearing once. These data belong to a study of blood T cells in healthy people across ages. The V end lost 1 base, the J end lost 0 bases, and 10 bases lay between the germline ends. The germline V gene encodes CDR1 SGHTA and CDR2 FQGNSA. This CDR3 spans 15 amino acids. Study-level results: In these data, TCR beta diversity tracked strongly with naive T cell percentage. Fewer expanded clones and more diversity marked long-lived versus aged donors.

The sequence came from a man between 60 and 75 years old in good health. The chain joins TRBV7-2 to TRBJ2-7, with D tentatively TRBD1 (5 bases). Sample: blood. The DNA of the CDR3 is TGTGCCAGCAGCTTAGGACAGCCGCCCTCCTACGAGCAGTACTTC. This encodes CASSLGQPPSYEQYF.